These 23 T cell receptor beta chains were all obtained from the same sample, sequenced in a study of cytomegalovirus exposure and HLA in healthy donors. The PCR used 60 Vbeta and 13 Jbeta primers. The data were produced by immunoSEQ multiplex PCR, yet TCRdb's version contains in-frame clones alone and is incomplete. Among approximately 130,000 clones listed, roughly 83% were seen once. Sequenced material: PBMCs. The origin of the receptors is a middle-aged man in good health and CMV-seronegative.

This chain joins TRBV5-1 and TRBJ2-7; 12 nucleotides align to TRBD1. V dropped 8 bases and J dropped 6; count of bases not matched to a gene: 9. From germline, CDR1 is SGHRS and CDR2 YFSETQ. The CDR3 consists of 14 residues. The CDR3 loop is CASSTGTGGFEQYF. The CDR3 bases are TGCGCCAGTTCAACCGGGACAGGGGGCTTCGAGCAGTACTTC.

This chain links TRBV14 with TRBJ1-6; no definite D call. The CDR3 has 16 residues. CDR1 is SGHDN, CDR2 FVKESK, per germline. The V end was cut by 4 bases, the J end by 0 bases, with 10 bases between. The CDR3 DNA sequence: TGTGCCAGCAGCCTCGCTAGGAGCTCCTATAATTCACCCCTCCACTTT. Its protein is CASSLARSSYNSPLHF.

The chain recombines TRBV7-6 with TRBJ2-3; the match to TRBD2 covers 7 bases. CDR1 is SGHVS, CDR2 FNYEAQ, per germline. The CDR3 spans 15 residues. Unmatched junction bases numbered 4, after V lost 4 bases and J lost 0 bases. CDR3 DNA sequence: TGTGCCAGCAGCTCCAATAGCGGGAGCACAGATACGCAGTATTTT. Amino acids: CASSSNSGSTDTQYF.

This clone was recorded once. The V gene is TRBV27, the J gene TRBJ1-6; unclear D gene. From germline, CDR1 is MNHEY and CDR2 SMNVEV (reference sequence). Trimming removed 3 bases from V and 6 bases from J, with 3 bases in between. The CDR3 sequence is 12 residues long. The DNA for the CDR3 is TGTGCCAGCAGTTTCGGTAATTCACCCCTCCACTTT. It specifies CASSFGNSPLHF.

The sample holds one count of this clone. As DNA, the CDR3 is TGTGCCAGCAGGGGCCTAACAGGGGTTGTTGGTTCACCCCTCCACTTT. Protein: CASRGLTGVVGSPLHF. The gene calls are TRBV28 and TRBJ1-6, with 7 nucleotides matching TRBD1. V shed 6 bases, J shed 9 bases, and the junction held 14 bases outside the gene matches. The germline CDR1 and CDR2 sequences are MDHEN and SYDVKM. The CDR3 has 16 residues.

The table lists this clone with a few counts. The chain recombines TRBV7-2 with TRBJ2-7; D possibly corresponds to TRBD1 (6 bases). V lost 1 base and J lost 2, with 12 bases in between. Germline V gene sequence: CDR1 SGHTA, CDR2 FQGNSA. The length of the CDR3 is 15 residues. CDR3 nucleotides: TGTGCCAGCAGCTTAGTCCGGACAGCCGCCTACGAGCAGTACTTC. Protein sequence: CASSLVRTAAYEQYF.

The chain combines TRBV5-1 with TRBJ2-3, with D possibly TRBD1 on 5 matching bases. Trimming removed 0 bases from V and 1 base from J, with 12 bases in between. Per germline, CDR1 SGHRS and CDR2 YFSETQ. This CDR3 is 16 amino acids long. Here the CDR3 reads CASSLAVGVGTDTQYF. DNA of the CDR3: TGCGCCAGCAGCTTGGCCGTAGGGGTGGGCACAGATACGCAGTATTTT.

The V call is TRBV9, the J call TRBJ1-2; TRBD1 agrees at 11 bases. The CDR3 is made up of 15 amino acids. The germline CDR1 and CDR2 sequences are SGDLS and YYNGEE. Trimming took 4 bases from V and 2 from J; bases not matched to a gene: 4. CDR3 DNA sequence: TGTGCCAGCAGCACGGGACAGGGGGTGAACTATGGCTACACCTTC. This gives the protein CASSTGQGVNYGYTF. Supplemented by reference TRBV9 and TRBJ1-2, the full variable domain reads DSGVTQTPKHLITATGQRVTLRCSPRSGDLSVYWYQQSLDQGLQFLIQYYNGEERAKGNILERFSAQQFPDLHSELNLSSLELGDSALYFCASSTGQGVNYGYTFGSGTRLTVV.

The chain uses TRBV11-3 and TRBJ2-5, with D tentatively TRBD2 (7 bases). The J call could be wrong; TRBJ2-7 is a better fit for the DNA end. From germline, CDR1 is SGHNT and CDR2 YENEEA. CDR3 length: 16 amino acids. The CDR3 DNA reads TGTGCCAGCAGCCCTGGAGGGGGGGGGATCTCCTACGAGCAGTACTTC. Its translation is CASSPGGGGISYEQYF.

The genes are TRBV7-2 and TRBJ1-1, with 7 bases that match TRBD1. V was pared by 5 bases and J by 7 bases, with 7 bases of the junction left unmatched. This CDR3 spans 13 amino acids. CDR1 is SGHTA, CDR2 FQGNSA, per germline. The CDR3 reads CASSRQQGNEAFF. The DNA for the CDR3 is TGTGCCAGCAGCCGCCAACAGGGGAATGAAGCTTTCTTT.

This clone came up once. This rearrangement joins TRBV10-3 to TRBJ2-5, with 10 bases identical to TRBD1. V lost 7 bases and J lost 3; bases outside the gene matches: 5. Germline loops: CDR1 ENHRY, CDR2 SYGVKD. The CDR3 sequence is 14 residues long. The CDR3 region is CAITRTGGEETQYF. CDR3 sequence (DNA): TGTGCCATCACTCGGACAGGGGGGGAAGAGACCCAGTACTTC.

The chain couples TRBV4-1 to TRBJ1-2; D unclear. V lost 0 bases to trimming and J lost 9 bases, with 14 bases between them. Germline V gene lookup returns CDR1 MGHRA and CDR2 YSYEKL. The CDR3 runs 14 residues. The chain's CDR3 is CASSQEPGRTSYTF. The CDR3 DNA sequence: TGCGCCAGCAGCCAAGAGCCCGGCCGTACTAGCTACACCTTC.

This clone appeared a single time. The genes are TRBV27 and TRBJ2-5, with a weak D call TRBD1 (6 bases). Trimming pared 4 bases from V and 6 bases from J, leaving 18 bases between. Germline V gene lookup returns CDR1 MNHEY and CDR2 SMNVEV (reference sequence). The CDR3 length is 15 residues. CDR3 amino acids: CASSSNLQGGKTQYF. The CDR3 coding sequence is TGTGCCAGCAGTTCAAACTTACAGGGTGGGAAGACCCAGTACTTC.

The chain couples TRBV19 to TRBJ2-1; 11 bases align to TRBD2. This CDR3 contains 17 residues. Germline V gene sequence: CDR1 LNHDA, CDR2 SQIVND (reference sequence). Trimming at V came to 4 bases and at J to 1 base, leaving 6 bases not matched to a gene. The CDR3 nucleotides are TGTGCCAGTAGTAGTCTATCTAGCGGGGGGTCCTACAATGAGCAGTTCTTC. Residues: CASSSLSSGGSYNEQFF.

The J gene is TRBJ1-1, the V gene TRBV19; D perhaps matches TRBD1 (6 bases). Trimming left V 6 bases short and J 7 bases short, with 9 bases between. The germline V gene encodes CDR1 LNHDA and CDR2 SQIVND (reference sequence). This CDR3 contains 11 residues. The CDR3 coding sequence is TGTGCCAGTAGGGGGGCGAGTGAAGCTTTCTTT. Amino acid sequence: CASRGASEAFF.

CDR3 DNA: TGTGCCAGCAGCTTGGGGGCAGGGCCGAACACTGAAGCTTTCTTT. As protein: CASSLGAGPNTEAFF. V and J are TRBV5-6 and TRBJ1-1, with a tentative D call TRBD1 (5 bases). Trimming cost V 0 bases and J 1 base, with 10 bases left between them. There are 15 residues in the CDR3. Germline CDR1 and CDR2: SGHDT and YYEEEE. The full variable domain, in which reference TRBV5-6 and TRBJ1-1 provide the parts outside the CDR3, is DAGVTQSPTHLIKTRGQQVTLRCSPKSGHDTVSWYQQALGQGPQFIFQYYEEEERQRGNFPDRFSGHQFPNYSSELNVNALLLGDSALYLCASSLGAGPNTEAFFGQGTRLTVV.

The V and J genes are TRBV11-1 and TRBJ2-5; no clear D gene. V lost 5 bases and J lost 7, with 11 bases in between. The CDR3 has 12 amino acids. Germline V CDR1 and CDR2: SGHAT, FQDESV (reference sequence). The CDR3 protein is CASSQVSGTQYF. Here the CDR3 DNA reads TGTGCCAGCAGCCAAGTATCCGGGACCCAGTACTTC.

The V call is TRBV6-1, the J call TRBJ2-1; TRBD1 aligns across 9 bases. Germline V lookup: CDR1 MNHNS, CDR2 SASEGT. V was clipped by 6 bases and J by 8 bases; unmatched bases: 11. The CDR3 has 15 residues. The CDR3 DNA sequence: TGTGCCAGCAGAGCCGGGACAGGGAAAACGGATGAGCAGTTCTTC. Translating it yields CASRAGTGKTDEQFF.

The CDR3 loop is CASSLSGLAGGRQFF. In DNA form, the CDR3 reads TGTGCCAGCAGTTTATCGGGACTAGCGGGGGGGCGGCAGTTCTTC. This sequence joins TRBV27 and TRBJ2-1, with TRBD2 matching over 16 bases. Trimming cost V 0 bases and J 12 bases; bases outside gene matches: 2. CDR1 is MNHEY, CDR2 SMNVEV, per germline (reference sequence). The CDR3 is 15 amino acids.

Here the CDR3 DNA reads TGTGCCAGCAGACAAAAAACAGGTGCTAGCTCCTATAATTCACCCCTCCACTTT. This sequence encodes CASRQKTGASSYNSPLHF. V usage is TRBV13 and J usage is TRBJ1-6; D may be TRBD1 (5 bases). V lost 6 bases, J lost 0 bases, and 18 bases lay in between. CDR1 is PRHDT, CDR2 FYEKMQ, per germline (reference sequence). The length of the CDR3 is 18 residues.

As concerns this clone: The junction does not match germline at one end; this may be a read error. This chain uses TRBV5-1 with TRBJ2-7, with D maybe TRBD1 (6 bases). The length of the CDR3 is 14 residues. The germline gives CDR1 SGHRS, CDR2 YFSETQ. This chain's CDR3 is CASSLVGGSNEQYF. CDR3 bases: TGCGCCAGCAGCTTGGTTGGGGGCTCCAACGAGCAGTACTTC.

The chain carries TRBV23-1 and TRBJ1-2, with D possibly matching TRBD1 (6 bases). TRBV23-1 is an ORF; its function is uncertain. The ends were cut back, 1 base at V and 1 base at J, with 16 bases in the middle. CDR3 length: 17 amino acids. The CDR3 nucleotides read TGCGCCAGCAGTCAATTACAGGGAAATAAAGTTAACTATGGCTACACCTTC. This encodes CASSQLQGNKVNYGYTF.

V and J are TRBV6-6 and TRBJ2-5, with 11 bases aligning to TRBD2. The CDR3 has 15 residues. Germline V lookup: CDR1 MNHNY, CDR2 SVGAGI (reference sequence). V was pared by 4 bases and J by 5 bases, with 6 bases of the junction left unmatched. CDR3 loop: CASSSLAGGPETQYF. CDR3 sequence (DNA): TGTGCCAGCAGTTCCTTAGCGGGGGGGCCGGAGACCCAGTACTTC.